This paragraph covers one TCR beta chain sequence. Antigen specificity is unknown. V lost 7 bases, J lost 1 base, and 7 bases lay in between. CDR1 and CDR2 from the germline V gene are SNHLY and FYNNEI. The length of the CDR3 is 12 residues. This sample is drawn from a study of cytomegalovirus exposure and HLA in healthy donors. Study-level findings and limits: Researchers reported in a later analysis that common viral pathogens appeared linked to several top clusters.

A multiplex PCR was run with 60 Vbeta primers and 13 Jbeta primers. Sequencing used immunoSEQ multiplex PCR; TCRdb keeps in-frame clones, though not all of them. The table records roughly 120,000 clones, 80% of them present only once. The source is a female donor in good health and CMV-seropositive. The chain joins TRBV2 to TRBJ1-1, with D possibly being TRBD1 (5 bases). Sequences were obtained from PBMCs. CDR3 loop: CASNGQNTEAFF. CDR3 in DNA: TGTGCCAGCAATGGACAGAACACTGAAGCTTTCTTT.